This T cell receptor (beta chain) was recovered during a study of human T cells and chemical hapten exposure. Study-wide findings and caveats: Relative to controls, expanded TCRs formed significantly more large CDR3 similarity clusters. DPC sensitization produced no change in TCRs with frequency above 1 in 1000.

Time point noted: patch test 1, 2 weeks after DPC sensitization. Treatment indicated: therapeutic diphenylcyclopropenone sensitization with weekly scalp DPC. TCRdb re-derived calls from the RACE reads in MiXCR, one entry per CDR3 protein. The sample holds 45,000 to 60,000 distinct CDR3 sequences, about 9.3% seen once. Of note for this clonotype: What it recognizes is unknown.

The CDR3 contains 13 residues. Germline V gene sequence: CDR1 MNHEY, CDR2 SVGEGT. V was pared by 6 bases and J by 8 bases, with 9 bases of the junction left unmatched. This chain uses TRBV6-2 or TRBV6-3 with TRBJ1-2, with 7 bases matching TRBD1. The material sequenced was whole blood, taken in connection with sensitization to the hapten diphenylcyclopropenone (DPC). This TCR was sampled from a woman aged 40 to 50 with alopecia areata. Some clones in this sample may be carry-over from other donors' samples. The chain's CDR3 is CASSPDRVRGYTF. DNA of the CDR3: TGTGCCAGCAGCCCCGACAGGGTCCGCGGCTACACCTTC.